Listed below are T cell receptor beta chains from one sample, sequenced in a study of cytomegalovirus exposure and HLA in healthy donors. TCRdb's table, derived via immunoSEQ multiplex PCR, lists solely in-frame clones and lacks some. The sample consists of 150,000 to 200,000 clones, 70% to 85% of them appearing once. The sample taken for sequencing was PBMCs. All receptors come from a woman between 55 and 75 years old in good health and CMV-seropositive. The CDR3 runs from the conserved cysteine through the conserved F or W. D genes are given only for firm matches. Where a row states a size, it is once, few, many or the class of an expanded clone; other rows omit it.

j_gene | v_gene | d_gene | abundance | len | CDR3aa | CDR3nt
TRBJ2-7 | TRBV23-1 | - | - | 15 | CASSQKEEQSYEQYF | TGCGCCAGCAGTCAAAAGGAGGAGCAGTCCTACGAGCAGTACTTC
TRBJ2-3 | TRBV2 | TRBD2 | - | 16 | CASSEFSGRTSDTQYF | TGTGCCAGCAGTGAATTTAGCGGGAGGACGTCAGATACGCAGTATTTT
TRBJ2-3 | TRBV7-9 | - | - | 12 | CASSRLADTQYF | TGTGCCAGCAGTCGACTTGCAGATACGCAGTATTTT
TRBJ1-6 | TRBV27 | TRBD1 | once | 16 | CASSNPTGGSDSPLHF | TGTGCCAGCAGTAACCCGACAGGGGGGAGCGATTCACCCCTCCACTTT
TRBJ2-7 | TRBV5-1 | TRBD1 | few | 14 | CASHRDSHSYEQYF | TGCGCCAGCCACCGGGACAGCCACTCCTACGAGCAGTACTTC
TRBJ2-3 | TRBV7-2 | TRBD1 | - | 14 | CASSGDRGADTQYF | TGTGCCAGCAGCGGAGACAGGGGCGCAGATACGCAGTATTTT
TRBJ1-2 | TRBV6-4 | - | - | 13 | CASSQEANYGYTF | TGTGCCAGCAGTCAGGAGGCTAACTATGGCTACACCTTC
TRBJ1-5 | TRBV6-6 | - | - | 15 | CASKGRGVGNQPQHF | TGTGCCAGCAAGGGCAGGGGAGTGGGCAATCAGCCCCAGCATTTT
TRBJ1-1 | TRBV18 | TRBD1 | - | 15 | CASSPRTGRDTEAFF | TGTGCCAGCTCACCTAGGACAGGGAGGGACACTGAAGCTTTCTTT
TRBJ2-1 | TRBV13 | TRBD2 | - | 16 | CASSQSAGGPFDEQFF | TGTGCCAGCAGCCAGTCAGCGGGAGGGCCCTTCGATGAGCAGTTCTTC
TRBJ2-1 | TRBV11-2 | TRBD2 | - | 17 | CASSLRTSGVAYNEQFF | TGTGCCAGCAGCTTAAGGACTAGCGGGGTAGCCTACAATGAGCAGTTCTTC
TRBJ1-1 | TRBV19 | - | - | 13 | CASNLKRNTEAFF | TGTGCCAGCAACCTAAAACGGAACACTGAAGCTTTCTTT
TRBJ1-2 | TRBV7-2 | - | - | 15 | CASSLARPGTYGYTF | TGTGCCAGCAGCTTAGCCCGGCCAGGCACCTATGGCTACACCTTC
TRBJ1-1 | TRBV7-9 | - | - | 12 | CASSLFMTEAFF | TGTGCCAGCAGCTTATTCATGACTGAAGCTTTCTTT
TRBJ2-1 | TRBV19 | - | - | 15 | CASSIEGADPNEQFF | TGTGCCAGTAGTATAGAGGGGGCAGACCCCAATGAGCAGTTCTTC
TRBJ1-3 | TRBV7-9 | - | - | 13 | CASSFENGNTIYF | TGTGCCAGCAGCTTCGAGAATGGAAACACCATATATTTT
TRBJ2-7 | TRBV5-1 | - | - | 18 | CASSLLSPLSDPSYEQYF | TGCGCCAGCAGCTTGCTTTCGCCCCTGTCAGATCCCTCCTACGAGCAGTACTTC
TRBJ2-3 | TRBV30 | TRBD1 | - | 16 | CAWSHIRDRGTDTQYF | TGTGCCTGGAGTCATATCCGGGACAGGGGCACAGATACGCAGTATTTT
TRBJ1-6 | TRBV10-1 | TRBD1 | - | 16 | CASRRRRDRGLSPLHF | TGCGCCAGCAGACGACGCCGGGACAGGGGGCTTTCACCCCTCCACTTT
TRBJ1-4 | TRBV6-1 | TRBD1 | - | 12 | CASSVRDSGLFF | TGTGCCAGCAGTGTTCGGGACAGTGGGCTGTTTTTT
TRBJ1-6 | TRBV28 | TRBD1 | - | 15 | CASSFDQGANSPLHF | TGTGCCAGCAGTTTCGACCAGGGGGCGAATTCACCCCTCCACTTT
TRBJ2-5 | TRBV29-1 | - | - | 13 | CSAEVAATETQYF | TGCAGCGCCGAGGTAGCGGCCACAGAGACCCAGTACTTC
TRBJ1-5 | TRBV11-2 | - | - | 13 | CASSLGRDQPQHF | TGTGCCAGCAGCTTAGGTCGGGATCAGCCCCAGCATTTT
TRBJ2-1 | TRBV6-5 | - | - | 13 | CASRRTTLNEQFF | TGTGCCAGCAGGCGGACTACCCTCAATGAGCAGTTCTTC
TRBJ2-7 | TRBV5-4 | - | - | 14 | CASSSVIDSYEQYF | TGTGCCAGCAGCTCCGTTATAGACAGCTACGAGCAGTACTTC
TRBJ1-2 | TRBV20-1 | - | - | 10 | CSAAQEGYTF | TGCAGTGCCGCGCAGGAAGGCTACACCTTC
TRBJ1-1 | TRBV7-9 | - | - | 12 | CAGSSGFFEAFF | TGTGCCGGCAGCTCAGGGTTTTTTGAAGCTTTCTTT
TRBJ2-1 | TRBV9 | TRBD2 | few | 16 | CASSATSGQTYNEQFF | TGTGCCAGCAGCGCAACTAGCGGGCAAACCTACAATGAGCAGTTCTTC
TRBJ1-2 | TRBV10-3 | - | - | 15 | CAISEWEGVSYGYTF | TGTGCCATCAGTGAATGGGAGGGGGTTTCCTATGGCTACACCTTC
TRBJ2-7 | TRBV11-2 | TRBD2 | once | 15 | CASSSSGSTGGEQYF | TGTGCCAGCAGTTCTAGCGGGAGCACCGGGGGAGAGCAGTACTTC
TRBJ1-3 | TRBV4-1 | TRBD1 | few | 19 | CASSQAPKGGPPSGNTIYF | TGCGCCAGCAGCCAAGCCCCTAAAGGGGGCCCTCCTTCTGGAAACACCATATATTTT
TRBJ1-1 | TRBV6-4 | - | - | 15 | CASSRDWSMNTEAFF | TGTGCCAGCAGCCGGGACTGGTCGATGAACACTGAAGCTTTCTTT
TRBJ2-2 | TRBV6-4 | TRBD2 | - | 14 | CASSVERGTGELFF | TGTGCCAGCAGTGTTGAGCGGGGTACCGGGGAGCTGTTTTTT
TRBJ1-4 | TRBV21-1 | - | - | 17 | CASSNPLTGLGDEKLFF | TGTGCCAGCAGCAACCCCTTGACAGGGTTAGGAGATGAAAAACTGTTTTTT
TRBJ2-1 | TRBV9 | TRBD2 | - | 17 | CASSPHQRESSYNEQFF | TGTGCCAGCAGCCCACACCAGCGGGAGAGCTCCTACAATGAGCAGTTCTTC
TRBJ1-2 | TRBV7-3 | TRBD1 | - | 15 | CASSPAGGGGYGYTF | TGTGCCAGCAGCCCGGCAGGAGGGGGCGGCTATGGCTACACCTTC
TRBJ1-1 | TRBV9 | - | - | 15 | CASSGASQGLTEAFF | TGTGCCAGCAGCGGGGCCTCTCAGGGGTTAACTGAAGCTTTCTTT
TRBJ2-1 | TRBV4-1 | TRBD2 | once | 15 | CASSDGTSDYNEQFF | TGCGCCAGCAGTGACGGGACTAGCGACTACAATGAGCAGTTCTTC
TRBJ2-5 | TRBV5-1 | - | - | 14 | CASSSPQGRETQYF | TGCGCCAGCAGCTCTCCACAGGGTCGGGAGACCCAGTACTTC
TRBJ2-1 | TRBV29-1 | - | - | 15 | CSVVGGASSYNEQFF | TGCAGCGTTGTCGGCGGGGCAAGCTCCTACAATGAGCAGTTCTTC
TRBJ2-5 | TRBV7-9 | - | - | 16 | CASSDLPSRVGETQYF | TGTGCCAGCAGCGATTTACCTAGCCGAGTCGGGGAGACCCAGTACTTC
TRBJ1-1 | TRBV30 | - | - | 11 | CACQTGGEAFF | TGTGCCTGTCAGACGGGGGGCGAAGCTTTCTTT
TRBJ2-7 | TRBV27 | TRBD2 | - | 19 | CASTQAGTSGAPSSYEQYF | TGTGCCAGCACCCAAGCCGGGACTAGCGGGGCACCGAGCTCCTACGAGCAGTACTTC
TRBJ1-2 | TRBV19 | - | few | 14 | CASSRTGPTGGYTF | TGTGCCAGTAGCCGCACAGGGCCAACTGGAGGCTACACCTTC
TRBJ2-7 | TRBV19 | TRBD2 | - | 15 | CASSRRLAGTYEQYF | TGTGCCAGTAGTAGGAGACTAGCGGGGACCTACGAGCAGTACTTC
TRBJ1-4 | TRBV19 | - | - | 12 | CASSIRGEKLFF | TGTGCCAGTAGTATTAGGGGCGAAAAACTGTTTTTT
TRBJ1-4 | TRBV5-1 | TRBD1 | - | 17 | CASSLSGQGTTNEKLFF | TGCGCCAGCAGCTTGTCGGGACAGGGGACAACTAATGAAAAACTGTTTTTT
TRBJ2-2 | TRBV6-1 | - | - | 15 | CASSEGWGDTGELFF | TGTGCCAGCAGTGAAGGCTGGGGGGACACCGGGGAGCTGTTTTTT
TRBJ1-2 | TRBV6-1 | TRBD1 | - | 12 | CASSEQGVGYTF | TGTGCCAGCAGTGAACAGGGGGTCGGCTACACCTTC
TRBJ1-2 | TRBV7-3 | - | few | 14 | CASSPGSGNYGYTF | TGTGCCAGCAGCCCCGGGAGCGGTAACTATGGCTACACCTTC
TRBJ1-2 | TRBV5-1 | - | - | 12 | CASSGREGGYTF | TGCGCCAGCAGCGGCAGGGAGGGCGGCTACACCTTC
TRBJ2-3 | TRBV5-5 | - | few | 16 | CASSLGAVAGTDTQYF | TGTGCCAGCAGCTTGGGGGCCGTAGCGGGCACAGATACGCAGTATTTT
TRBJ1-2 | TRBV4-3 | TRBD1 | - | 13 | CASSPDRVSGYTF | TGCGCCAGCAGCCCTGACAGGGTCTCTGGCTACACCTTC
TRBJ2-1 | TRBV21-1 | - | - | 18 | CASSSRTSGGLLYNEQFF | TGTGCCAGCAGCTCGCGGACTAGCGGGGGGCTCCTCTACAATGAGCAGTTCTTC
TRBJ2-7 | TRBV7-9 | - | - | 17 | CASSLMGDGSFAYEQYF | TGTGCCAGCAGCCTAATGGGAGACGGGAGCTTTGCCTACGAGCAGTACTTC